Given below is one T cell receptor beta chain in context. Its antigen is unidentified. At one end, the junction sequence differs from germline, possibly due to a read error. The length of the CDR3 is 14 residues. Germline-derived CDR1 and CDR2 are LNHNV and YYDKDF (reference sequence). The source of the sample is a study of early T cells in non-severe SARS-CoV-2 infection. About the research overall: Sequencing used unsorted whole-blood bulk RNA, so chains lack pairing.

Each single cDNA molecule received a unique molecular identifier. TCRdb reprocessed the 5' RACE reads via MiXCR and lists one record per CDR3 protein. The data contain 60,000 to 65,000 distinct CDR3 sequences, approximately 13% of them singletons. Whole-study results and caveats: Anti-spike CD8 responses were favored in VDJdb matching, and private and CD4 specificities were missed.

The sample comprised whole blood. This rearrangement joins TRBV15 to TRBJ2-7, with D maybe TRBD1 (6 bases). The TCR comes from an adult who was a healthcare worker with PCR-confirmed SARS-CoV-2 infection or an uninfected control (not recorded which). The CDR3, as DNA: TGTGCCACCAGCAGCCACAGGGCGGGCTACGACCAGTACTTC. Protein product: CATSSHRAGYDQYF.